These 31 T cell receptor beta chains came from one sample sequenced in a study of Tregs in tolerant kidney transplant recipients. Assay used: immunoSEQ multiplex PCR; TCRdb lists only in-frame clones, some missing. The sample has just under 65,000 clones, 98% seen once. The sequencing used Tregs from blood, collected before the transplant. These receptors were collected from a human donor who received a combined kidney and bone marrow transplant.

The chain combines TRBV5-4 with TRBJ2-7, with D tentatively TRBD2 (6 bases). The CDR3 is 15 residues long. Germline CDR1 reads SGHNT; CDR2 reads YYREEE (reference sequence). V was clipped by 1 base and J by 2 bases, with 13 bases between them. As DNA, the CDR3 is TGTGCCAGCAGCTTGAGCTGGGACTCTGCCTACGAGCAGTACTTC. It translates to CASSLSWDSAYEQYF. Variable domain in full (rest from reference TRBV5-4 and TRBJ2-7): ETGVTQSPTHLIKTRGQQVTLRCSSQSGHNTVSWYQQALGQGPQFIFQYYREEENGRGNFPPRFSGLQFPNYSSELNVNALELDDSALYLCASSLSWDSAYEQYFGPGTRLTVT.

The J gene is TRBJ1-5, the V gene TRBV18, with D possibly TRBD1 on 6 matching bases. This CDR3 region has 19 residues. In germline, CDR1 is KGHSH, CDR2 LQKENI. V shed 2 bases and J shed 0 bases, with 20 bases lying between them. The DNA of the CDR3 is TGTGCCAGCTCACCAGTTCAAAGTCAGGGGCTCTTTAGCAATCAGCCCCAGCATTTT. It specifies CASSPVQSQGLFSNQPQHF.

The gene calls are TRBV6-1 and TRBJ2-2; D remains unclear. This CDR3 spans 14 amino acids. The V gene lost 6 bases and the J gene lost 3 bases, with 11 bases spanning the gap. Germline V lookup: CDR1 MNHNS, CDR2 SASEGT. CDR3 sequence (DNA): TGTGCCAGCAGCCCCTCGGGTTACACCGGGGAGCTGTTTTTT. It yields the protein CASSPSGYTGELFF.

This chain links TRBV9 with TRBJ2-5; D not certain. Germline lookup yields CDR1 SGDLS and CDR2 YYNGEE. Trimming took 4 bases from V and 5 from J, leaving 21 bases between them. The CDR3 loop spans 16 amino acids. Written as DNA, the CDR3 is TGTGCCAGCAGCCCCCGGGTCTCACCCTCCGGGGAGACCCAGTACTTC. This sequence encodes CASSPRVSPSGETQYF.

CDR3 sequence: CASSSRVLAINEQFF. In DNA, the CDR3 is TGTGCCAGCAGCTCCCGGGTCTTGGCTATCAATGAGCAGTTCTTC. V gene TRBV11-3 combines with J gene TRBJ2-1, with unresolved D. With 4 bases removed from V and 6 bases from J, the gap between germline ends came to 16 bases. CDR3 length: 15 amino acids. From germline, CDR1 is SGHNT and CDR2 YENEEA. The variable domain in full, completed from reference TRBV11-3 and TRBJ2-1, reads EAGVVQSPRYKIIEKKQPVAFWCNPISGHNTLYWYLQNLGQGPELLIRYENEEAVDDSQLPKDRFSAERLKGVDSTLKIQPAELGDSAVYLCASSSRVLAINEQFFGPGTRLTVL.

The genes are TRBV5-4 and TRBJ2-1, with D unresolved. V shed 2 bases and J shed 2 bases, with 8 bases lying between them. Germline V gene lookup returns CDR1 SGHNT and CDR2 YYREEE (reference sequence). The CDR3 has 14 residues. CDR3: CASSFPSAYNEQFF. The DNA for the CDR3 is TGTGCCAGCAGCTTTCCGAGCGCCTACAATGAGCAGTTCTTC.

V and J are TRBV7-8 and TRBJ1-3, with D perhaps TRBD1 (6 bases). The CDR3 runs 13 residues. Germline V gives CDR1 SGHVS, CDR2 FQNEAQ. The ends were cut back, 3 bases at V and 6 bases at J, with 9 bases in the middle. The CDR3, as DNA: TGTGCCAGCAGCTTTACAGGGCCAAACACCATATATTTT. Its translation: CASSFTGPNTIYF.

V gene TRBV5-1 combines with J gene TRBJ2-5; 7 bases are a match to TRBD1. This CDR3 is 15 amino acids long. J was trimmed by 7 bases and V by 2 bases; bases with no gene match: 11. Germline V CDR1 and CDR2: SGHRS, YFSETQ. The CDR3 loop is CASSFGDSGLGTQYF. In DNA form, the CDR3 reads TGCGCCAGCAGCTTTGGGGACAGCGGTTTAGGGACCCAGTACTTC. Full variable domain (missing parts from reference TRBV5-1 and TRBJ2-5): KAGVTQTPRYLIKTRGQQVTLSCSPISGHRSVSWYQQTPGQGLQFLFEYFSETQRNKGNFPGRFSGRQFSNSRSEMNVSTLELGDSALYLCASSFGDSGLGTQYFGPGTRLLVL.

The chain recombines TRBV5-6 with TRBJ1-4, with 10 nucleotides matching TRBD1. This CDR3 is built from 16 residues. Germline V gene lookup returns CDR1 SGHDT and CDR2 YYEEEE. The V gene end was trimmed by 4 bases and the J gene end by 3 bases; junction bases not matched to a gene: 6. CDR3 DNA sequence: TGTGCCAGCAGCGGGGACAGGGGCTCGGCTAATGAAAAACTGTTTTTT. Translation: CASSGDRGSANEKLFF.

The chain combines TRBV7-9 with TRBJ2-7, with D hard to call. CDR1 SEHNR and CDR2 FQNEAQ come from the germline V gene (reference sequence). The V gene lost 5 bases and the J gene lost 5 bases, with 16 bases spanning the gap. The CDR3 consists of 14 residues. CDR3 nucleotides: TGTGCCAGCAGCCGTTCTCGGCAGCGAGACGAGCAGTACTTC. Its protein is CASSRSRQRDEQYF.

The V gene is TRBV7-2, the J gene TRBJ2-7; 7 bases are a match to TRBD2. The V and J ends lost 5 bases and 1 base, in that order; junction bases with no gene match: 8. This CDR3 contains 15 residues. Germline-derived CDR1 and CDR2 are SGHTA and FQGNSA. CDR3 protein: CASSAAPGLSYEQYF. The CDR3, as DNA: TGTGCCAGCAGCGCAGCCCCGGGACTATCCTACGAGCAGTACTTC. The variable domain in full, with the rest retrieved from reference TRBV7-2 and TRBJ2-7, is GAGVSQSPSNKVTEKGKDVELRCDPISGHTALYWYRQSLGQGLEFLIYFQGNSAPDKSGLPSDRFSAERTGGSVSTLTIQRTQQEDSAVYLCASSAAPGLSYEQYFGPGTRLTVT.

The J gene is TRBJ2-4, the V gene TRBV18; weak D call: TRBD2 (5 bases). Trimming took off 3 bases at V and 3 bases at J, with 12 bases between the two ends. Germline V gene data show CDR1 as KGHSH and CDR2 as LQKENI. This CDR3 has 15 amino acids. CDR3 residues: CASSPSRESKNIQYF. The CDR3 DNA follows: TGTGCCAGCTCACCTAGTAGGGAGAGCAAAAACATTCAGTACTTC. Looking up the rest from reference TRBV18 and TRBJ2-4 gives the full variable domain: NAGVMQNPRHLVRRRGQEARLRCSPMKGHSHVYWYRQLPEEGLKFMVYLQKENIIDESGMPKERFSAEFPKEGPSILRIQQVVRGDSAAYFCASSPSRESKNIQYFGAGTRLSVL.

The chain employs TRBV9 and TRBJ2-1; D perhaps matches TRBD1 (5 bases). Per the germline V gene, CDR1 is SGDLS and CDR2 is YYNGEE. The CDR3 runs to 15 residues. V was clipped by 3 bases and J by 2 bases, with 12 bases between them. Here the CDR3 DNA reads TGTGCCAGCAGCGCGCAGGGTATCACCTACAATGAGCAGTTCTTC. Translating it yields CASSAQGITYNEQFF.

The V and J genes are TRBV15 and TRBJ1-6, with a possible D match to TRBD1 (6 bases). The V gene lost 0 bases and the J gene lost 9 bases, with 18 bases spanning the gap. This CDR3 spans 17 amino acids. In germline, CDR1 is LNHNV, CDR2 YYDKDF (reference sequence). The CDR3 DNA is TGTGCCACCAGCAGAGATCATGGGGGGGCGGCTACTTCACCCCTCCACTTT. Encoded protein: CATSRDHGGAATSPLHF.

The chain combines TRBV5-1 with TRBJ2-6; 8 bases are a match to TRBD1. The CDR3 runs 15 residues. Looked up from germline, CDR1 is SGHRS and CDR2 is YFSETQ. The J segment lost 4 bases and the V segment lost 4 bases, leaving 4 bases of the junction unmatched. The CDR3 DNA sequence: TGCGCCAGCAGCCCAGGGGGCGCCGGGGCCAACGTCCTGACTTTC. It encodes CASSPGGAGANVLTF. Variable domain in full (rest from reference TRBV5-1 and TRBJ2-6): KAGVTQTPRYLIKTRGQQVTLSCSPISGHRSVSWYQQTPGQGLQFLFEYFSETQRNKGNFPGRFSGRQFSNSRSEMNVSTLELGDSALYLCASSPGGAGANVLTFGAGSRLTVL.

The chain employs TRBV6-6 and TRBJ2-7; 8 nucleotides line up with TRBD2. The trim removed 2 bases at V and 7 bases at J, leaving 7 bases unmatched. The germline gives CDR1 MNHNY, CDR2 SVGAGI (reference sequence). CDR3 length: 14 residues. The CDR3 coding sequence is TGTGCCAGCAGTTACCCGGGAGGGCCAGGTGAGCAGTACTTC. Its translation: CASSYPGGPGEQYF.

The chain couples TRBV5-1 to TRBJ2-7, with D unresolved. The CDR3 covers 13 residues. In germline, CDR1 is SGHRS, CDR2 YFSETQ. Trimming cost V 0 bases and J 6 bases, with 10 bases left between them. CDR3 sequence: CASSLARGFEQYF. DNA for the CDR3: TGCGCCAGCAGCTTGGCGCGAGGTTTCGAGCAGTACTTC. The complete variable domain, with remaining parts taken from reference TRBV5-1 and TRBJ2-7, reads KAGVTQTPRYLIKTRGQQVTLSCSPISGHRSVSWYQQTPGQGLQFLFEYFSETQRNKGNFPGRFSGRQFSNSRSEMNVSTLELGDSALYLCASSLARGFEQYFGPGTRLTVT.

V is TRBV2 and J is TRBJ1-2; a possible D gene is TRBD1 (5 bases). Germline CDR1 SNHLY, CDR2 FYNNEI. With 6 bases removed from V and 11 bases from J, the gap between germline ends came to 19 bases. CDR3 length: 13 amino acids. CDR3 coding DNA: TGTGCCAGCAGAGACACGGCGACAGTTAAGTACACCTTC. Translation gives CASRDTATVKYTF.

The chain recombines TRBV18 with TRBJ1-4; the D is unclear. CDR3 length: 12 amino acids. Germline CDR1 KGHSH, CDR2 LQKENI. V was cut by 0 bases and J by 8 bases, with 4 bases left in between. The CDR3 DNA sequence: TGTGCCAGCTCACCACCGGAGGAAAAACTGTTTTTT. This encodes CASSPPEEKLFF.

Remarks on this clone: The junction and the germline gene differ at one end; a read error may be behind it. The gene calls are TRBV18 and TRBJ1-5; D uncertain. Germline CDR1 reads KGHSH; CDR2 reads LQKENI. This CDR3 has 12 residues. The CDR3 here is CASPPNSRPQHF. Here the CDR3 DNA reads TGTGCCAGCCCACCCAACTCTAGGCCCCAGCATTTT.

Written as DNA, the CDR3 is TGTGCCAGTAGTATGTCTGGACAGGGGGCTTATGGCTACACCTTC. This translates into CASSMSGQGAYGYTF. V is TRBV19 and J is TRBJ1-2; 11 bases are a match to TRBD1. Germline-derived CDR1 and CDR2 are LNHDA and SQIVND (reference sequence). The CDR3 loop spans 15 amino acids. The V segment lost 3 bases and the J segment 5 bases; nucleotides outside the gene matches: 5.

The chain combines TRBV5-6 with TRBJ1-1; 7 bases agree with TRBD1. The length of the CDR3 is 12 residues. Germline V gene sequence: CDR1 SGHDT, CDR2 YYEEEE. Germline trimming cut 2 bases from V and 6 bases from J; bases unmatched to any gene: 1. The CDR3 protein is CASSFTGAEAFF. CDR3 DNA: TGTGCCAGCAGCTTTACAGGGGCTGAAGCTTTCTTT.

The chain uses TRBV28 and TRBJ1-2; 7 nucleotides match TRBD1. V shed 7 bases, J shed 6 bases, and the junction held 20 bases outside the gene matches. The germline V gene encodes CDR1 MDHEN and CDR2 SYDVKM. CDR3 length equals 17 residues. The CDR3 region has the DNA TGTGCCAGCACCCGCGGCGGGAGGACAGGCCAACTTCATGGCTACACCTTC. Protein: CASTRGGRTGQLHGYTF.

V usage is TRBV5-1 and J usage is TRBJ2-2, with 13 nucleotides matching TRBD2. The CDR3 consists of 16 residues. The germline V gene encodes CDR1 SGHRS and CDR2 YFSETQ. After removal of 4 bases from V and 5 bases from J, the junction contained 5 bases not matched to a gene. CDR3 in amino acids: CASSVTSGRRTGELFF. In DNA form, the CDR3 reads TGCGCCAGCAGCGTGACTAGCGGGAGGCGGACCGGGGAGCTGTTTTTT.

The chain couples TRBV5-1 to TRBJ2-2, with D possibly matching TRBD2 (5 bases). Trimming cost V 0 bases and J 1 base, with 16 bases left between them. Germline values: CDR1 SGHRS, CDR2 YFSETQ. This CDR3 comprises 18 residues. The CDR3 loop is CASSLGLLGRRNTGELFF. The CDR3 DNA reads TGCGCCAGCAGCTTGGGCTTGCTAGGGAGACGGAACACCGGGGAGCTGTTTTTT. Using reference TRBV5-1 and TRBJ2-2 for the parts outside the CDR3, the full variable domain is KAGVTQTPRYLIKTRGQQVTLSCSPISGHRSVSWYQQTPGQGLQFLFEYFSETQRNKGNFPGRFSGRQFSNSRSEMNVSTLELGDSALYLCASSLGLLGRRNTGELFFGEGSRLTVL.

This chain joins TRBV7-2 and TRBJ1-2, with D perhaps TRBD1 (6 bases). There are 14 residues in the CDR3. Trimming took off 2 bases at V and 8 bases at J, with 15 bases between the two ends. Germline lookup yields CDR1 SGHTA and CDR2 FQGNSA. CDR3 DNA sequence: TGTGCCAGCAGCTTACTTTCAGGGGCTAAGGGCTACACCTTC. Residues: CASSLLSGAKGYTF.

The V and J genes are TRBV4-2 and TRBJ2-1; D remains unclear. The V end was cut by 1 base, the J end by 0 bases, with 7 bases between. Germline CDR1 and CDR2: LGHNA and YNFKEQ. The CDR3 runs 15 residues. The CDR3 nucleotides are TGTGCCAGCAGCCAAGCTCGTTTCTCCTACAATGAGCAGTTCTTC. Encoded protein: CASSQARFSYNEQFF.

The chain couples TRBV2 to TRBJ1-2; maybe TRBD1 (6 bases). CDR1 and CDR2 from the germline V gene are SNHLY and FYNNEI. This CDR3 region has 15 residues. V was clipped by 1 base and J by 4 bases, with 13 bases between them. The CDR3 spells CASSEGYRAGYGYTF. CDR3 bases: TGTGCCAGCAGTGAAGGGTACAGGGCGGGCTATGGCTACACCTTC.

The V gene is TRBV6-4, the J gene TRBJ1-1; 9 bases line up with TRBD1. Trimming took 4 bases from V and 3 from J; bases not matched to a gene: 3. The CDR3 contains 14 residues. The germline V gene encodes CDR1 MRHNA and CDR2 SNTAGT. CDR3 in DNA: TGTGCCAGCAGTGCACGACAGGGGGACACTGAAGCTTTCTTT. This translates into CASSARQGDTEAFF.

The J gene is TRBJ2-5, the V gene TRBV5-1; 9 bases line up with TRBD2. CDR1 and CDR2 from the germline V gene are SGHRS and YFSETQ. Trimming removed 0 bases from V and 5 bases from J; junction bases left unmatched: 8. This CDR3 is 16 amino acids long. As DNA, the CDR3 is TGCGCCAGCAGCTTGGATGGCCTAGCGGGGATGGAGACCCAGTACTTC. This gives the protein CASSLDGLAGMETQYF.

The chain recombines TRBV28 with TRBJ2-7; perhaps TRBD1 as D (6 bases). The CDR3 consists of 12 residues. Germline V gene sequence: CDR1 MDHEN, CDR2 SYDVKM. Trimming took 6 bases from V and 5 from J, leaving 11 bases between them. CDR3 nucleotide sequence: TGTGCCAGCAGCATTACAGGGAACGAGCAGTACTTC. Translating gives CASSITGNEQYF.